A single T cell receptor (beta chain) is shown here with its context. In the study's own analysis: Amplification from reference gene primers served as the basis for estimated nucleated cell counts. Method: immunoSEQ multiplex PCR; TCRdb's copy keeps in-frame clones and lacks some. V, J and clone size reflect that table, while D and trimming were determined from the DNA. This table holds fewer than 250,000 clones, nearly 90% found once. This CDR3 contains 13 residues. Trimming cost V 6 bases and J 0 bases, with 6 bases left between them. Per the germline V gene, CDR1 is MNHEY and CDR2 is SVGAGI. The data stem from a study of blood T cell repertoires in COVID-19. Study-wide context: PBMCs, B-cell-depleted T cells, or T cells provided the cDNA or gDNA that made up the material.

The sample taken for sequencing was PBMCs or T cells enriched from blood (not recorded which). J is TRBJ2-1 and V is TRBV6-5; D is unclear. The origin of this receptor is a man younger than 40 who had recovered from COVID-19. CDR3 region: CASRISSYNEQFF. The CDR3 DNA sequence: TGTGCCAGCAGGATTAGCTCCTACAATGAGCAGTTCTTC.